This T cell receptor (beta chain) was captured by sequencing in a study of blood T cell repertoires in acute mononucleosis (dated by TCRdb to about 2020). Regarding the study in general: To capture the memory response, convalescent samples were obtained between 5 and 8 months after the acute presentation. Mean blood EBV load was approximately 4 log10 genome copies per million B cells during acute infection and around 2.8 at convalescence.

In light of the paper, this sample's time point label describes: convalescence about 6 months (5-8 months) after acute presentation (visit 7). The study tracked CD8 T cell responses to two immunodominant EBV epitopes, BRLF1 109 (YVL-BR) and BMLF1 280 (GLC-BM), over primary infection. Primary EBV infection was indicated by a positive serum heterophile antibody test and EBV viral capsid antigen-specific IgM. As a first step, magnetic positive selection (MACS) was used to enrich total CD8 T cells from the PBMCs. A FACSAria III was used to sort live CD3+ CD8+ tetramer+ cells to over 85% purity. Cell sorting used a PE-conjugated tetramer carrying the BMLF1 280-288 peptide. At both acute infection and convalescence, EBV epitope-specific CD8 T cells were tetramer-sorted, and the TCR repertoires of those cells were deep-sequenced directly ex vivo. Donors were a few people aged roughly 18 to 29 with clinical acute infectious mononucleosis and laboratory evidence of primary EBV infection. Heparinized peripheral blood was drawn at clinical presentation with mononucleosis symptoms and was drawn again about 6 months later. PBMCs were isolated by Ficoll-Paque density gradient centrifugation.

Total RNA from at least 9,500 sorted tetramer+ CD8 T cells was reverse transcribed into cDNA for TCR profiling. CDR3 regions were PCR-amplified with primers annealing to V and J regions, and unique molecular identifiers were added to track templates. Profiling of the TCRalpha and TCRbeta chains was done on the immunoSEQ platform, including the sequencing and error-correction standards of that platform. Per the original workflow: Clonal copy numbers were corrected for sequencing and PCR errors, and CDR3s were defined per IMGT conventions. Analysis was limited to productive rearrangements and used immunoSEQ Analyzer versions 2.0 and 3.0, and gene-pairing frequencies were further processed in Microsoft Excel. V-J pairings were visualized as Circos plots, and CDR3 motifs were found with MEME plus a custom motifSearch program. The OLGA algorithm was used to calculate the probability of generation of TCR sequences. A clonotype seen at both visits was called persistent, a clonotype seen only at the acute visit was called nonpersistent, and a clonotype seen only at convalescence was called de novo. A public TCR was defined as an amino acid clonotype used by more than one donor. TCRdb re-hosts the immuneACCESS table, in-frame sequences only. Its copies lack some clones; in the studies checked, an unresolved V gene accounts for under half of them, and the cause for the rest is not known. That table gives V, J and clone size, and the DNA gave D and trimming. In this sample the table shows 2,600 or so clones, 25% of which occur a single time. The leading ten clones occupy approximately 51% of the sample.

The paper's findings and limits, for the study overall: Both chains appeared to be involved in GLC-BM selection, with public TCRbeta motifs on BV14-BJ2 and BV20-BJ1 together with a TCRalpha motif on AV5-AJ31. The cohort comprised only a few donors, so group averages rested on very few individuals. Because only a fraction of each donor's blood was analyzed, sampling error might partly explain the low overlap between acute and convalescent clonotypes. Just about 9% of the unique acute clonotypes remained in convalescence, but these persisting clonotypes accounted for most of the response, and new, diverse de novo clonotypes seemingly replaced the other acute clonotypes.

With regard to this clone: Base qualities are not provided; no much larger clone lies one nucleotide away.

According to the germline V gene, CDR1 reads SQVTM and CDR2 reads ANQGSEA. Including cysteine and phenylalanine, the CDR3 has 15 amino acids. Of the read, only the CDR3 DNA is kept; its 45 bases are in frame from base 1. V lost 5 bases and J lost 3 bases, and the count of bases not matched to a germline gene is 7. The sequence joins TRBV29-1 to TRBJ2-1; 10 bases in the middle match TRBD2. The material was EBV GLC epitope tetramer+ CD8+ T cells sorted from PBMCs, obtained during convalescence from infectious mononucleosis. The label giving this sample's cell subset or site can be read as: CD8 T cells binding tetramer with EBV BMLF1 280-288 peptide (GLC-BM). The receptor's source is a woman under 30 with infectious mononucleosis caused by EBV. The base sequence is TGCAGCGTTCCTCCCGGGACTAGCGTCTACAATGAGCAGTTCTTC. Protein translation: CSVPPGTSVYNEQFF.